A selection of T cell receptor beta chains follows, all from one sample in a study of blood T cell repertoires in COVID-19. Profiled with immunoSEQ multiplex PCR; TCRdb holds only in-frame clones, not every one. The repertoire holds roughly 230,000 clones, with around four fifths as singletons. The sequenced sample consisted of peripheral blood. These receptors all stem from an elderly woman with COVID-19, enrolled during active disease. CDR3s include the opening cysteine and the closing phenylalanine or tryptophan. The D gene is left open where the match is weak. Rows give clone size only sometimes, using once, few, many, or a class for an expanded clone.

v_gene,d_gene,j_gene,abundance,CDR3aa,CDR3nt
TRBV6-5,TRBD1,TRBJ2-3,-,CASSLGQGSPDTQYF,TGTGCCAGCAGCTTGGGACAGGGCTCCCCGGATACGCAGTATTTT
TRBV24-1,-,TRBJ1-1,-,CATSDPQGTEAFF,TGTGCCACCAGTGATCCGCAGGGAACGGAAGCTTTCTTT
TRBV19,TRBD1,TRBJ2-2,-,CASIKARTGGDYTGELFF,TGTGCCAGTATCAAGGCGCGAACAGGGGGCGATTACACCGGGGAGCTGTTTTTT
TRBV9,-,TRBJ1-1,-,CASSVASGFTEAFF,TGTGCCAGCAGCGTAGCTTCGGGGTTCACTGAAGCTTTCTTT
TRBV11-2,-,TRBJ2-2,-,CASSFGSWTGELFF,TGTGCCAGCAGCTTCGGGAGTTGGACCGGGGAGCTGTTTTTT
TRBV7-2,TRBD1,TRBJ2-7,-,CASSLASGQGAGEQYF,TGTGCCAGCAGCTTAGCATCGGGACAGGGGGCAGGCGAGCAGTACTTC
TRBV28,-,TRBJ2-6,-,CASSRSGANVLTF,TGTGCCAGCAGTCGCTCTGGGGCCAACGTCCTGACTTTC
TRBV6-5,TRBD1,TRBJ1-3,once,CASSRTGSGGNTIYF,TGTGCCAGCAGCCGGACAGGGTCGGGGGGAAACACCATATATTTT
TRBV9,TRBD1,TRBJ1-2,-,CASSVETGGSGYTF,TGTGCCAGCAGCGTCGAGACAGGGGGCTCTGGCTACACCTTC
TRBV5-1,-,TRBJ1-1,few,CASSWADQNTEAFF,TGCGCCAGCAGCTGGGCCGATCAGAACACTGAAGCTTTCTTT
TRBV4-1,TRBD1,TRBJ1-6,-,CASSPTGDWPNSPLHF,TGCGCCAGCAGCCCCACAGGGGACTGGCCTAATTCACCCCTCCACTTT
TRBV6-5,TRBD1,TRBJ1-2,-,CASRRGQANYGYTF,TGTGCCAGCAGACGCGGACAGGCGAACTATGGCTACACCTTC
TRBV5-1,-,TRBJ2-3,-,CASSPLRGGTDTQYF,TGCGCCAGCAGCCCGCTCCGCGGAGGCACAGATACGCAGTATTTT
TRBV7-9,-,TRBJ2-2,-,CASSLVPNGPGELFF,TGTGCCAGCAGCTTAGTCCCCAATGGGCCCGGGGAGCTGTTTTTT
TRBV11-2,-,TRBJ1-1,-,CASSRRDGRGTEAFF,TGTGCCAGCAGCCGACGGGACGGGAGGGGGACTGAAGCTTTCTTT
TRBV2,TRBD1,TRBJ1-5,-,CASDDGTVGNQPQHF,TGTGCCAGCGACGATGGGACAGTTGGCAATCAGCCCCAGCATTTT
TRBV12-3/TRBV12-4,TRBD1,TRBJ1-1,-,CASKPDRGAEAFF,TGTGCCAGCAAACCTGACAGGGGAGCTGAAGCTTTCTTT
TRBV5-1,TRBD1,TRBJ2-3,-,CASSLGERGRTDTQYF,TGCGCCAGCAGCTTGGGGGAGAGGGGGCGCACAGATACGCAGTATTTT
TRBV27,TRBD2,TRBJ2-1,-,CASSLSPSGGFWSYNEQFF,TGTGCCAGCAGTTTATCCCCTAGCGGGGGGTTCTGGTCCTACAATGAGCAGTTCTTC
TRBV18,-,TRBJ1-2,few,CASSPELGGYTF,TGTGCCAGCTCCCCGGAGCTCGGTGGCTACACCTTC